Shown below are 2 T cell receptor beta chains from a single sample sequenced in a study of OX40 agonist ivuxolimab in advanced cancers. Some clones are missing from TCRdb's copy, which holds only in-frame ones; the method was immunoSEQ multiplex PCR. Of around 58,000 clones in the sample, about 94% were seen once. The sequenced sample was CD4+ or CD8+ T cells sorted from blood, obtained in a trial of the OX40 agonist ivuxolimab. All receptors come from an adult with an advanced solid tumor such as melanoma, head and neck, liver or kidney cancer.

CDR3 sequence reads: CASSSPLDPPYEQYF. As DNA, the CDR3 is TGTGCCAGCAGCTCTCCCCTAGATCCCCCTTACGAGCAGTACTTC. V is TRBV7-9 and J is TRBJ2-7, with D unresolved. Germline V gives CDR1 SEHNR, CDR2 FQNEAQ (reference sequence). V was cut by 4 bases and J by 4 bases, with 17 bases left in between. The CDR3 has 15 residues. Full variable domain (outside the CDR3, taken from reference TRBV7-9 and TRBJ2-7): DTGVSQNPRHKITKRGQNVTFRCDPISEHNRLYWYRQTLGQGPEFLTYFQNEAQLEKSRLLSDRFSAERPKGSFSTLEIQRTEQGDSAMYLCASSSPLDPPYEQYFGPGTRLTVT.

The chain links TRBV27 to TRBJ2-6; TRBD1 might be the D (6 bases). V was shortened by 2 bases and J by 3 bases, with 26 bases between the two germline ends. The CDR3 contains 21 residues. Germline V gene lookup returns CDR1 MNHEY and CDR2 SMNVEV (reference sequence). The CDR3 nucleotides read TGTGCCAGCAGTTTAACCGTAGGCGTTGTGCCAGGGGAAGGTGGGGCCAACGTCCTGACTTTC. This translates into CASSLTVGVVPGEGGANVLTF.